This paragraph reports one TCR beta chain. What antigen it recognizes has not been identified. Nothing much larger sits one base from this clone, and base qualities are not available. Interpreted using the paper, the time point label stands for: baseline before first vaccination. Samples from vaccinated people were obtained from the UK trials COV001 and COV002, which included a single-blind randomized controlled phase 2/3 trial of AZD1222 (ChAdOx1 nCoV-19) in healthy adults. For TCRbeta chain sequencing, PBMC samples were collected from trial participants at day 0 and at day 28 after the second dose. The CDR3 measures 13 amino acids from cysteine to phenylalanine. Only the CDR3 DNA stays, 39 bases, in frame from base 1. The germline ends are 6 bases apart after V is trimmed by 1 base and J by 4 bases. The germline V gene specifies SGHRS as CDR1 and YFSETQ as CDR2. These data originate in a study of T cell responses to AZD1222 COVID-19 vaccine (TCRdb year 2021). Background on the whole study: AZD1222 recipients with second doses at about 4 weeks or about 12 weeks were pooled, because spike-specific TCR depth and breadth did not differ between schedules. A total of approximately 240 trial participants underwent TCR sequencing, of whom 200 to 220 received two doses of AZD1222 and about 25 received two doses of the MenACWY control vaccine. Trial participants were enrolled into age subgroups of 18-55, 56-69 and 70-plus years, which contained about 150, 28 and 57 TCR-sequenced participants, respectively. Results and caveats for the whole study, not just this receptor: Conclusions about previously exposed vaccinees are limited because only five to seven AZD1222 recipients were SARS-CoV-2 seropositive at baseline. Reportedly, close to half of the unique spike-specific TCRs recognized epitopes lying outside the regions that are mutated in the B.1.351 and B.1.1.7 variants. After two AZD1222 doses, spike-specific TCR breadth and depth were significantly higher than at day 0 and than in MenACWY recipients. CD4 TCRs associated with the vaccine covered the entire spike protein, and the dominant responses were in regions 160-218 and 743-854. The 56-69-year group was small, and its depth increase did not reach significance, likely because of low power. Because no samples from the day 14 peak response were available, repertoires could be characterized only after the peak T cell response. Participants were mostly white British, with more females than males. The authors suggested clonal diversity may have been underestimated.

The CDR3 regions of human TCRbeta chains were subjected to immunosequencing. Regarding the original processing steps: TCRs in the repertoires were compared against a reference library of SARS-CoV-2-specific TCRs that had been generated with the MIRA antigen-specificity platform. Breadth was defined as the fraction of unique TCRs that were SARS-CoV-2-associated, and depth was defined as the fraction of total T cells that were SARS-CoV-2-associated. Each spike-specific TCR was assigned to its reactive spike region and to a CD4 or CD8 class using the MIRA data. Log10-transformed breadth and depth values were compared by one-way ANOVA with Sidak's multiple comparisons tests. Held by TCRdb, this immuneACCESS table contains in-frame sequences only and omits some clones. Under half of the omission traces to an unresolved V gene where checked; the cause of the rest is unknown. D and trimming were read from the DNA, whereas the V and J calls and clone size are those reported in that table. The sample yields under 150,000 clones; 91% were counted once. Approximately 3% of the sample goes to the ten largest clones.

The rearrangement combines TRBV5-1 with TRBJ2-1, with no D gene named confidently. The input for sequencing was peripheral blood, taken on day 0 of AZD1222 vaccination. This TCR derives from an adult in good health. CDR3 loop: CASSLNRYNEQFF. In nucleotides, the sequence is TGCGCCAGCAGCTTGAACAGATACAATGAGCAGTTCTTC.